The 2 T cell receptor beta chains presented below share a single source sample, sequenced in a study of T cells in Graves' hyperthyroidism and ophthalmopathy. The TCR beta CDR3 regions underwent amplification using RNA transcripts as the source. First-round RT-PCR targeting the TCR CDR3 was performed with the HTBI primer set. TCRdb called the multiplex PCR reads again in MiXCR, with one record for every CDR3 protein. The table lists about 560,000 distinct CDR3 sequences, 14% of them singletons. The material sequenced was blood. The receptors come from a woman between 40 and 50 years old with Graves' hyperthyroidism.

This clonotype showed up just a few times. V usage is TRBV9 and J usage is TRBJ2-7; D could derive from TRBD1 or TRBD2 (5 bases each). The V gene's germline CDR1 is SGDLS and CDR2 YYNGEE. The CDR3 sequence is 15 residues long. The V and J ends lost 2 bases and 3 bases respectively, with 15 bases between them. The CDR3 reads CASSVRDGGVYEQYF. CDR3 sequence (DNA): TGTGCCAGCAGCGTTCGGGACGGTGGAGTCTACGAGCAGTACTTC.

This clonotype was recorded a few times. The rearrangement joins TRBV28 to TRBJ2-1; D is undetermined. Trimming pared 0 bases from V and 15 bases from J, leaving 9 bases between. Germline CDR1 and CDR2: MDHEN and SYDVKM. CDR3 length: 11 residues. The CDR3 loop is CASSLWGRMFF. In DNA form, the CDR3 reads TGTGCCAGCAGTTTATGGGGTCGGATGTTCTTC. Full variable domain (rest looked up from reference TRBV28 and TRBJ2-1): DVKVTQSSRYLVKRTGEKVFLECVQDMDHENMFWYRQDPGLGLRLIYFSYDVKMKEKGDIPEGYSVSREKKERFSLILESASTNQTSMYLCASSLWGRMFFGPGTRLTVL.